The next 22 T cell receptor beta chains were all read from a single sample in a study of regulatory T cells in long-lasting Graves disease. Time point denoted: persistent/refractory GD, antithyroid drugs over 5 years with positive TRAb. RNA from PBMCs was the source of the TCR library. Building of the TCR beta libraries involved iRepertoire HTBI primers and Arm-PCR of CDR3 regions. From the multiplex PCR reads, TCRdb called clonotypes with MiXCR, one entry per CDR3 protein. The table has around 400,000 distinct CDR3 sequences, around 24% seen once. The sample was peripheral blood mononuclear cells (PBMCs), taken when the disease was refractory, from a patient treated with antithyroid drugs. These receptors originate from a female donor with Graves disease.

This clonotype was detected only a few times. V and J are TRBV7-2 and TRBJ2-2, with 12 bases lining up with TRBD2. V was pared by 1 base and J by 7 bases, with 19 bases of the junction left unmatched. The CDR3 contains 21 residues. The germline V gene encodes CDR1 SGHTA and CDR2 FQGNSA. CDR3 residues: CASSLEERSSGRAGESGELFF. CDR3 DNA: TGTGCCAGCAGCTTAGAGGAAAGGTCTAGCGGGAGGGCCGGGGAAAGCGGGGAGCTGTTTTTT.

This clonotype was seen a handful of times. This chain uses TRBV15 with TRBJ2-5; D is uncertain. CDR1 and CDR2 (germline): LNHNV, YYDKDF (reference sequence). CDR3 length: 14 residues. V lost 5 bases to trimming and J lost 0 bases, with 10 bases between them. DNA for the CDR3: TGTGCCACCAGCGGTCGCTGGTACCAAGAGACCCAGTACTTC. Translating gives CATSGRWYQETQYF.

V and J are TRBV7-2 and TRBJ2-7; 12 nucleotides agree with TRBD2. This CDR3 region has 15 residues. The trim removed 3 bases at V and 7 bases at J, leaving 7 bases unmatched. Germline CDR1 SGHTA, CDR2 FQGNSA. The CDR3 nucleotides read TGTGCCAGCAGCTTGGCTAGCGGGAGGGCCGAAGAGCAGTACTTC. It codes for CASSLASGRAEEQYF. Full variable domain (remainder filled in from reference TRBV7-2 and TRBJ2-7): GAGVSQSPSNKVTEKGKDVELRCDPISGHTALYWYRQSLGQGLEFLIYFQGNSAPDKSGLPSDRFSAERTGGSVSTLTIQRTQQEDSAVYLCASSLASGRAEEQYFGPGTRLTVT.

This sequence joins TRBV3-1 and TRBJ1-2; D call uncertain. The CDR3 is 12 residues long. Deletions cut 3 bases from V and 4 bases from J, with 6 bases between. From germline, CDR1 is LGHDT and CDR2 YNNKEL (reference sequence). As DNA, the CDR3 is TGTGCCAGCAGCCAGGGTGTCTATGGCTACACCTTC. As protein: CASSQGVYGYTF.

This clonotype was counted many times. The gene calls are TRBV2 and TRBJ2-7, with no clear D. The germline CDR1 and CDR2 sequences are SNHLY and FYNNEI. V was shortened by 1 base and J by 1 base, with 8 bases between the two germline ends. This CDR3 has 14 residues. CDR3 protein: CASSEVYGSYEQYF. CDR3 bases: TGTGCCAGCAGTGAAGTCTATGGATCCTACGAGCAGTACTTC.

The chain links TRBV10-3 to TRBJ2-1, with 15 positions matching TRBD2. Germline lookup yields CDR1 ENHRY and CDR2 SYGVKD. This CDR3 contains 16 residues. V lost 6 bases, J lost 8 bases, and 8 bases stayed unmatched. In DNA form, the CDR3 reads TGTGCCATCAGAGCCGGACTAGCGGGAGGGGGCGATGAGCAGTTCTTC. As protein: CAIRAGLAGGGDEQFF.

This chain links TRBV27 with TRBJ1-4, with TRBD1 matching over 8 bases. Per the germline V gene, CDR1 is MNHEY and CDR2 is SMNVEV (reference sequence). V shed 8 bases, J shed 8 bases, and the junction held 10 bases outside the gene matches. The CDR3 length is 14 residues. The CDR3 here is CASSRTGWGEKLFF. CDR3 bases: TGTGCCAGCTCCCGGACAGGGTGGGGAGAAAAACTGTTTTTT.

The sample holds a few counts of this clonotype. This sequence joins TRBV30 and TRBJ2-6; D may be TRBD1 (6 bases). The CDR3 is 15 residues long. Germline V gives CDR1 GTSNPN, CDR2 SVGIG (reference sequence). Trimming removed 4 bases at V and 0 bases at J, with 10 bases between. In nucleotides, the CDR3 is TGTGCCTGGAACAGGGTCGGCTCTGGGGCCAACGTCCTGACTTTC. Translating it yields CAWNRVGSGANVLTF.

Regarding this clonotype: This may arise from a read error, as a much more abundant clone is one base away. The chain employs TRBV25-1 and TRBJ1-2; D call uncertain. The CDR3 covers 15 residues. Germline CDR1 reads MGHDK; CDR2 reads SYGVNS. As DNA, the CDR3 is TGTGCCAGCAGTGAATCTTTGGGAGGGAACTATGGCTGCACCTTC. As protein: CASSESLGGNYGCTF.

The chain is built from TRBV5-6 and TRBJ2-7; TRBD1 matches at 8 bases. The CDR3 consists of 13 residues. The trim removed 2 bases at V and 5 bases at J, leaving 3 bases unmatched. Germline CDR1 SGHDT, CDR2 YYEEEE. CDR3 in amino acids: CASSFTGGDEQYF. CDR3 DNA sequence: TGTGCCAGCAGCTTTACAGGGGGAGACGAGCAGTACTTC.

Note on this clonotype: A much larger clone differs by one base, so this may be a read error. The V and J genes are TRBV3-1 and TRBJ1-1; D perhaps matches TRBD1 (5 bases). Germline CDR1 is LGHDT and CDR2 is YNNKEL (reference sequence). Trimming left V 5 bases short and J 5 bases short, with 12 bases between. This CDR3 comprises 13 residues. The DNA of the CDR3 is TGTGCCAGCAGCGACGTCAGGGCTACTGAAGCTTTCTTT. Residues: CASSDVRATEAFF.

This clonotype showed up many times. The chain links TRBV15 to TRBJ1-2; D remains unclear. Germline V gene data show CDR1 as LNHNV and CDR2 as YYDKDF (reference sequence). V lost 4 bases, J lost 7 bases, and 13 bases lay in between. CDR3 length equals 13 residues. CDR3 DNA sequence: TGTGCCACCAGCACCGTTCCTCGGGGTGGCTACACCTTC. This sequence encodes CATSTVPRGGYTF.

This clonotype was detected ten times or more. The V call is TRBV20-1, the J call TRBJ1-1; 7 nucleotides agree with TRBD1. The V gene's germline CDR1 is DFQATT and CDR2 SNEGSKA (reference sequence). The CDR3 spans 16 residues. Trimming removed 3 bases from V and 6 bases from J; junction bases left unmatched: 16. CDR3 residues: CSARDAFRGESAEAFF. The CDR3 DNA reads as TGCAGTGCTAGGGATGCTTTCAGGGGGGAGTCCGCTGAAGCTTTCTTT.

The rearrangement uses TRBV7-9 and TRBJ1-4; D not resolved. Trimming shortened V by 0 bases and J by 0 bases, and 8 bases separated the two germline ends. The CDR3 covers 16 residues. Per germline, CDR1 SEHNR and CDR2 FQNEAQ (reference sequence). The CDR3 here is CASSLAASATNEKLFF. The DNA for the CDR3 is TGTGCCAGCAGCTTAGCGGCGTCTGCAACTAATGAAAAACTGTTTTTT.

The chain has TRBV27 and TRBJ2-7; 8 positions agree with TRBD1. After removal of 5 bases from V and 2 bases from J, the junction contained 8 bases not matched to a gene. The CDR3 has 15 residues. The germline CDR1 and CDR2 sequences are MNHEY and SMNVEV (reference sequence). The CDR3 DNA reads TGTGCCAGCAGTCCCATAAGACAGGGGCCCTACGAGCAGTACTTC. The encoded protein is CASSPIRQGPYEQYF.

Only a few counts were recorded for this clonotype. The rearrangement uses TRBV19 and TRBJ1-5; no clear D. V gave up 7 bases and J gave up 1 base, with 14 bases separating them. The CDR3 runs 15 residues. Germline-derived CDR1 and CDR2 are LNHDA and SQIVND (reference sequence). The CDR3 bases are TGTGCCAGTAAGGCCGCCGGGCGAAGCAATCAGCCCCAGCATTTT. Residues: CASKAAGRSNQPQHF.

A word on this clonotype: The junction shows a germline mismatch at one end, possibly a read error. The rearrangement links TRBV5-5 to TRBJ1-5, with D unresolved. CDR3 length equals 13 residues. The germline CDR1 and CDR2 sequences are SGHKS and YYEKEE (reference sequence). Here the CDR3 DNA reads TGCGCCAGCAGCTTAAAAACTGGTCAGCCCCAGCATTTT. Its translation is CASSLKTGQPQHF.

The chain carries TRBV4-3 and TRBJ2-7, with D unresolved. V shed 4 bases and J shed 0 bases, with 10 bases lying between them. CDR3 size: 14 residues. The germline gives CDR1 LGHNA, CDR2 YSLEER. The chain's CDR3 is CASSPMGLSYEQYF. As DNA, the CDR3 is TGCGCCAGCAGCCCCATGGGTCTCTCCTACGAGCAGTACTTC.

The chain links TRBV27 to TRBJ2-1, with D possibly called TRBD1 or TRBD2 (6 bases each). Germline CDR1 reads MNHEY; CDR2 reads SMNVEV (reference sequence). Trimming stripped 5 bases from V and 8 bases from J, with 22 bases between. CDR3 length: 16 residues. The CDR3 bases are TGTGCCAGCAGTCCCCCGGGGGCAGTTAATCTCGATGAGCAGTTCTTC. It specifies CASSPPGAVNLDEQFF.

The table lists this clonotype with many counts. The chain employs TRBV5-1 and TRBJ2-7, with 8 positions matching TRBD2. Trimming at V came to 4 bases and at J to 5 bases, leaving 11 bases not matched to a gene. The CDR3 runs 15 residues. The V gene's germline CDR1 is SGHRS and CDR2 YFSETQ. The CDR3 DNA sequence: TGCGCCAGCAGCCGCATTGGGTTAGCGGGAAACGAGCAGTACTTC. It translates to CASSRIGLAGNEQYF.

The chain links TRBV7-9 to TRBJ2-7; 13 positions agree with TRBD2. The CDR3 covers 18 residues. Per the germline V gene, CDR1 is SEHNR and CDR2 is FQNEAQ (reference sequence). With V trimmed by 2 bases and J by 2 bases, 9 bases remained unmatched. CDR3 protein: CASSLRGLAGNNTYEQYF. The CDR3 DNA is TGTGCCAGCAGCTTACGGGGACTAGCGGGAAATAATACCTACGAGCAGTACTTC.

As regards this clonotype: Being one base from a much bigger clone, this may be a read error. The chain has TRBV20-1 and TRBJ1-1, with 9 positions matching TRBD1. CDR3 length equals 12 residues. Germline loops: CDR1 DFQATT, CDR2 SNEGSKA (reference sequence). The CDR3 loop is CSASVQGAEASF. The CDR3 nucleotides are TGCAGTGCTAGCGTACAGGGGGCTGAAGCTTCCTTT.